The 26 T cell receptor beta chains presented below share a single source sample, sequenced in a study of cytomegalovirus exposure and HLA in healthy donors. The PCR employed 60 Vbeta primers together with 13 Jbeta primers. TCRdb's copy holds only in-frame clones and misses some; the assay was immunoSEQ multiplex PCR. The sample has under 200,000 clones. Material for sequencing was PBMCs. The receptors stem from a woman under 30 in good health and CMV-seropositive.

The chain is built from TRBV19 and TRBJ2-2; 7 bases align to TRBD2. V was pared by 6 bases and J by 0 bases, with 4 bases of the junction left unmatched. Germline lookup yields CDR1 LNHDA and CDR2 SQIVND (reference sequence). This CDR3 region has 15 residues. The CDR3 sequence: CASRRGGSNTGELFF. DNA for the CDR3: TGTGCCAGTAGAAGGGGAGGGTCGAACACCGGGGAGCTGTTTTTT.

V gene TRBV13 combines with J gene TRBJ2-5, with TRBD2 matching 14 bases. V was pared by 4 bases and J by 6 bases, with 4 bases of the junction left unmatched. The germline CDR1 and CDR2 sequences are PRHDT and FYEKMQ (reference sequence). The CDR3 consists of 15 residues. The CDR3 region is CASSSGLAGGKTQYF. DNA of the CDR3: TGTGCCAGCAGCTCCGGACTAGCGGGGGGAAAGACCCAGTACTTC.

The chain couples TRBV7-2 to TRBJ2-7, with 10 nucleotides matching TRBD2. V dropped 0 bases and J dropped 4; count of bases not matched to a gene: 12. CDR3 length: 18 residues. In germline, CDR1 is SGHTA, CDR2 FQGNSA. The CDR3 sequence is CASSLASLAGDRLYEQYF. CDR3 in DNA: TGTGCCAGCAGCTTAGCGAGTCTAGCGGGAGACAGATTGTACGAGCAGTACTTC.

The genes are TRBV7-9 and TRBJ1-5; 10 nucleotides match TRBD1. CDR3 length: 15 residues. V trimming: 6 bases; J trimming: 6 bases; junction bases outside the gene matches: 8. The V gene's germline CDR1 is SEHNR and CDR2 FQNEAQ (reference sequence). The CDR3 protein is CASSTGTGVAQPQHF. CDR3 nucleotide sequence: TGTGCCAGCAGTACCGGGACAGGGGTGGCTCAGCCCCAGCATTTT.

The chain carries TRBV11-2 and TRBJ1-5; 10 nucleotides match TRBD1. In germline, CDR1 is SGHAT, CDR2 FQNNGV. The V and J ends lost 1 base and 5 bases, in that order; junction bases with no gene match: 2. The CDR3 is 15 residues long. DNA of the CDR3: TGTGCCAGCAGCTTAGCAGGGACAGGGGATCAGCCCCAGCATTTT. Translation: CASSLAGTGDQPQHF.

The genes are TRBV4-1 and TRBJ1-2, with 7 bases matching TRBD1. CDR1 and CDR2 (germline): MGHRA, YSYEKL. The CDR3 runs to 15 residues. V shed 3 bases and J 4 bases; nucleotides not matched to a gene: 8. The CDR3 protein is CASSQGTAVTYGYTF. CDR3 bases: TGCGCCAGCAGCCAGGGGACAGCGGTAACCTATGGCTACACCTTC.

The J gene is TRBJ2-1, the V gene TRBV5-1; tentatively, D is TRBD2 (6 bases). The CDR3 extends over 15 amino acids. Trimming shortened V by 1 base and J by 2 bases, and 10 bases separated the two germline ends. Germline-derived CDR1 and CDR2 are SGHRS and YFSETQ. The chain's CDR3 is CASSLNGRTYNEQFF. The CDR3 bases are TGCGCCAGCAGCTTGAACGGGAGAACCTACAATGAGCAGTTCTTC. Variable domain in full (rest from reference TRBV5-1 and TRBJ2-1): KAGVTQTPRYLIKTRGQQVTLSCSPISGHRSVSWYQQTPGQGLQFLFEYFSETQRNKGNFPGRFSGRQFSNSRSEMNVSTLELGDSALYLCASSLNGRTYNEQFFGPGTRLTVL.

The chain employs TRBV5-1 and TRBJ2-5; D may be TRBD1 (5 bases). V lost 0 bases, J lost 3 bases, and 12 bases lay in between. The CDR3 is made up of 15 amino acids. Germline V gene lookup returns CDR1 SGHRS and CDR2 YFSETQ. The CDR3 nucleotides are TGCGCCAGCAGCTTGGGCGGCAGGGTTGAAGAGACCCAGTACTTC. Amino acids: CASSLGGRVEETQYF.

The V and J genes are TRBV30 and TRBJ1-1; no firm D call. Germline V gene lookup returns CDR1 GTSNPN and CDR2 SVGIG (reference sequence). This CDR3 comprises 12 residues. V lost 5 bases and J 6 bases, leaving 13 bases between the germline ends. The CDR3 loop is CAWDNSGAEAFF. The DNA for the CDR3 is TGTGCCTGGGATAACAGCGGCGCTGAAGCTTTCTTT.

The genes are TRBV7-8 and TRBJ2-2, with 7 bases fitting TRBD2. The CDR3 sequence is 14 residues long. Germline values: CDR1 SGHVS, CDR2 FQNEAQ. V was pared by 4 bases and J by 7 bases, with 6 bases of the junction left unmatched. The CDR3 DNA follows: TGTGCCAGCAGCTGGCGGGAGTATGGCGGGGAGCTGTTTTTT. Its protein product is CASSWREYGGELFF.

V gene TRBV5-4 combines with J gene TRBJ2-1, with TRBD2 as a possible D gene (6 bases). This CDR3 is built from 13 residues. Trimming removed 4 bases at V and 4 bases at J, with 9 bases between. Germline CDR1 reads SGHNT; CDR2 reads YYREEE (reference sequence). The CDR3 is CASSDSGYNEQFF. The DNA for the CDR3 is TGTGCCAGCAGCGATAGCGGTTACAATGAGCAGTTCTTC.

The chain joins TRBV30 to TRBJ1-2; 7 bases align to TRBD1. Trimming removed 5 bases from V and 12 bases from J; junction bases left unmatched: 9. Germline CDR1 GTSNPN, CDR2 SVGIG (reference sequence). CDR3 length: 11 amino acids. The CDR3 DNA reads TGTGCCTGGGGGGACAGTCAAGTTGACACCTTC. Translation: CAWGDSQVDTF.

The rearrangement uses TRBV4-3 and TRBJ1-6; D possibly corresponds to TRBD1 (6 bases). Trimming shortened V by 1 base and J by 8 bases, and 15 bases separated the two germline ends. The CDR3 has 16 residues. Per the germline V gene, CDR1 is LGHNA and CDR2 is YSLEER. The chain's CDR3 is CASSQGTQGWDSPLHF. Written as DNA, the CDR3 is TGCGCCAGCAGCCAAGGAACACAGGGCTGGGATTCACCCCTCCACTTT.

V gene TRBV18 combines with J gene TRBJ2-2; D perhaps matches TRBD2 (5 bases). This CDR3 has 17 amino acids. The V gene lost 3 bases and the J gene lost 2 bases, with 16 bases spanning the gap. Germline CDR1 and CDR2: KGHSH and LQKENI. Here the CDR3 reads CASSPHPLTGNTGELFF. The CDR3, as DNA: TGTGCCAGCTCACCCCACCCTCTGACGGGAAACACCGGGGAGCTGTTTTTT.

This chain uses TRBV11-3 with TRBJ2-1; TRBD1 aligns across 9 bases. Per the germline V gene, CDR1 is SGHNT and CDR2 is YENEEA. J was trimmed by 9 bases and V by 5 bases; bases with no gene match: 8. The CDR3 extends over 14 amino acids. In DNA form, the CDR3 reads TGTGCCAGCAGCCCCGGGACAGGGAATGGTGAGCAGTTCTTC. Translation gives CASSPGTGNGEQFF. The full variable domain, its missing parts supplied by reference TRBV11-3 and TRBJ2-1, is EAGVVQSPRYKIIEKKQPVAFWCNPISGHNTLYWYLQNLGQGPELLIRYENEEAVDDSQLPKDRFSAERLKGVDSTLKIQPAELGDSAVYLCASSPGTGNGEQFFGPGTRLTVL.

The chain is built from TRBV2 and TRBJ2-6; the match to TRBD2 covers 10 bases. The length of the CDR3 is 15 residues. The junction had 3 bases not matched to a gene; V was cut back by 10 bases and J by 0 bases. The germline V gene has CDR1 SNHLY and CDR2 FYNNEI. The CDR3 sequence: CATLAGRSGANVLTF. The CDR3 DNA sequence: TGTGCCACACTAGCGGGACGCTCTGGGGCCAACGTCCTGACTTTC.

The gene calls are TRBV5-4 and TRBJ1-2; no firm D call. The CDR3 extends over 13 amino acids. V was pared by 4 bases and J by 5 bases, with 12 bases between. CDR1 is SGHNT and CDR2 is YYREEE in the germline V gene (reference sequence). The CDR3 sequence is CASSATTQYGYTF. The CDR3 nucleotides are TGTGCCAGCAGCGCAACCACCCAGTATGGCTACACCTTC.

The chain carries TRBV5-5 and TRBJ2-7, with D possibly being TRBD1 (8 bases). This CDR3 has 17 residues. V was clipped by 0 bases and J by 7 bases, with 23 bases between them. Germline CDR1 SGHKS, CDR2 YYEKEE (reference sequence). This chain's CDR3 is CASSLGIRDRYGGEQYF. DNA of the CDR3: TGTGCCAGCAGCTTGGGGATTAGGGACAGGTACGGGGGGGAGCAGTACTTC.

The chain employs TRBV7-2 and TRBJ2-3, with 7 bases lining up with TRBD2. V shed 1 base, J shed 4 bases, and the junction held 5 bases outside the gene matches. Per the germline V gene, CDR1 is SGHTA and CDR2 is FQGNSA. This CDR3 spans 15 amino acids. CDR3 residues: CASSLVREPPDTQYF. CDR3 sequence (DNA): TGTGCCAGCAGCTTAGTGCGGGAGCCTCCAGATACGCAGTATTTT. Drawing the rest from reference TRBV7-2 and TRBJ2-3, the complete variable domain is GAGVSQSPSNKVTEKGKDVELRCDPISGHTALYWYRQSLGQGLEFLIYFQGNSAPDKSGLPSDRFSAERTGGSVSTLTIQRTQQEDSAVYLCASSLVREPPDTQYFGPGTRLTVL.

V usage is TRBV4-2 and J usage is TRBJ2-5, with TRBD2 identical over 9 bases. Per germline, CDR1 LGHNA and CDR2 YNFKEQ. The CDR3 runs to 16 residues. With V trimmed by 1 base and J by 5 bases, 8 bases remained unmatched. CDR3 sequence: CASSQAKRGAVETQYF. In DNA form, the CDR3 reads TGTGCCAGCAGCCAAGCTAAGCGGGGGGCAGTGGAGACCCAGTACTTC.

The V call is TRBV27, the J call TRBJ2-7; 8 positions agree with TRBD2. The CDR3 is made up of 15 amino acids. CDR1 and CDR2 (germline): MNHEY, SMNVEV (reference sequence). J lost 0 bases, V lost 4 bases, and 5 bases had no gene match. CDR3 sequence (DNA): TGTGCCAGCAGTTGGGGCAGCGGGAGCTCCTACGAGCAGTACTTC. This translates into CASSWGSGSSYEQYF.

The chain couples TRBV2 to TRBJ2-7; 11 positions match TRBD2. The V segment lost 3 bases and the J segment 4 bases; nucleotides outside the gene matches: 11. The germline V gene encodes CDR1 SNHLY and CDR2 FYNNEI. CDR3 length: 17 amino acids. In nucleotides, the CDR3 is TGTGCCAGCAGTGACCGGACTAGCGGGCCACTTCGATACGAGCAGTACTTC. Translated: CASSDRTSGPLRYEQYF.

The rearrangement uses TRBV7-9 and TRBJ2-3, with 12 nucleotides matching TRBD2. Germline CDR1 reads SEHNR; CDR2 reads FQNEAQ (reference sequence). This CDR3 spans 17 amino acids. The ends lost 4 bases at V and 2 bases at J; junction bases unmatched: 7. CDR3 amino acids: CASSSPTSGGHTDTQYF. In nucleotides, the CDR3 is TGTGCCAGCAGCTCCCCGACTAGCGGGGGCCACACAGATACGCAGTATTTT.

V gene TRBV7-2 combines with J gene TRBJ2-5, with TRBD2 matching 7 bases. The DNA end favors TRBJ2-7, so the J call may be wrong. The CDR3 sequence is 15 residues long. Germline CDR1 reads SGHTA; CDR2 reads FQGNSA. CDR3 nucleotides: TGTGCCAGCAGCTTAGAAGAGGGAGGGCCGTACGAGCAGTACTTC. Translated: CASSLEEGGPYEQYF.

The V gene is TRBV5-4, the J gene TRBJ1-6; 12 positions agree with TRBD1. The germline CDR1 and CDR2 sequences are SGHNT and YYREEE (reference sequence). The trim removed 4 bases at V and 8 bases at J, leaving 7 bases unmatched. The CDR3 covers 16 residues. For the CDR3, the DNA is TGTGCCAGCAGCGCTGGGACAGGGGGCTCCCATTCACCCCTCCACTTT. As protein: CASSAGTGGSHSPLHF.

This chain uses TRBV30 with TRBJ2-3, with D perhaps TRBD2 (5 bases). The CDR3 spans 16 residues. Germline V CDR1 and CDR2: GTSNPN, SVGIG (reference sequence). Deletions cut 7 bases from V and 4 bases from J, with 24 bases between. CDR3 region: CAYWTRARISSDTQYF. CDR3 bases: TGTGCCTACTGGACGAGGGCCCGAATCAGCTCAGATACGCAGTATTTT.